Shown below are 28 T cell receptor beta chains from a single sample sequenced in a study of cytomegalovirus exposure and HLA in healthy donors. Primers for the PCR totalled 60 Vbeta and 13 Jbeta. The table came from immunoSEQ multiplex PCR; TCRdb's copy has only in-frame clones and leaves some out. The data hold over 110,000 clones, with 60% to 85% observed a single time. The sample taken for sequencing was PBMCs. These receptors all come from a man between 18 and 35 years old in good health and CMV-seronegative.

V and J are TRBV5-5 and TRBJ1-1; no clear D gene. The CDR3 length is 14 residues. With 2 bases removed from V and 8 bases from J, the gap between germline ends came to 16 bases. From germline, CDR1 is SGHKS and CDR2 YYEKEE (reference sequence). CDR3 amino acids: CASSFGLRELEAFF. CDR3 in DNA: TGTGCCAGCAGCTTCGGGTTAAGGGAGTTGGAAGCTTTCTTT.

The CDR3 DNA is TGTGCCAGCAGTTTTGTTCCGACAGGGGCAGATACGCAGTATTTT. This encodes CASSFVPTGADTQYF. This chain joins TRBV27 and TRBJ2-3; the match to TRBD1 covers 8 bases. With 3 bases clipped from V and 4 bases from J, the junction kept 6 bases outside the gene matches. CDR1 is MNHEY, CDR2 SMNVEV, per germline (reference sequence). The CDR3 spans 15 residues.

In its sample, this clone was seen once. This sequence joins TRBV27 and TRBJ2-7; D perhaps matches TRBD1 (5 bases). Germline values: CDR1 MNHEY, CDR2 SMNVEV (reference sequence). CDR3 length equals 14 residues. V was pared by 2 bases and J by 3 bases, with 11 bases between. CDR3 DNA sequence: TGTGCCAGCAGTTTAATAGGGGATAGCTACGAGCAGTACTTC. It encodes CASSLIGDSYEQYF.

The rearrangement links TRBV5-1 to TRBJ1-2, with a tentative D call TRBD1 (5 bases). Trimming removed 0 bases from V and 4 bases from J, with 7 bases in between. Germline V lookup: CDR1 SGHRS, CDR2 YFSETQ. CDR3 length: 13 residues. The CDR3: CASSLDTGYGYTF. CDR3 nucleotide sequence: TGCGCCAGCAGCTTGGATACAGGCTATGGCTACACCTTC.

This clone was seen a single time. V usage is TRBV6-1 and J usage is TRBJ2-7; no clear D gene. The length of the CDR3 is 13 residues. Between the trimmed V and J ends, which lost 8 bases and 4 bases, there was a span of 15 bases. Germline assignment: CDR1 MNHNS and CDR2 SASEGT. The CDR3 bases are TGTGCCAGCGCAGCTTCCGCTAGTTACGAGCAGTACTTC. As protein: CASAASASYEQYF.

The chain joins TRBV6-1 to TRBJ2-5, with no clear D. Germline V gene data show CDR1 as MNHNS and CDR2 as SASEGT. V was cut by 1 base and J by 4 bases, with 10 bases left in between. This CDR3 spans 14 amino acids. The CDR3 bases are TGTGCCAGCAGTGAAGTCTGGCACAGAGAGACCCAGTACTTC. Residues: CASSEVWHRETQYF.

The chain carries TRBV5-1 and TRBJ2-1; 8 nucleotides match TRBD1. This CDR3 spans 15 amino acids. V lost 0 bases, J lost 7 bases, and 6 bases stayed unmatched. From germline, CDR1 is SGHRS and CDR2 YFSETQ. CDR3 in amino acids: CASSLGQGAINEQFF. CDR3 nucleotide sequence: TGCGCCAGCAGCTTGGGGCAGGGGGCGATTAATGAGCAGTTCTTC.

The CDR3 sequence is CSVEDNNRFNYGYTF. The CDR3 DNA follows: TGCAGCGTTGAAGATAACAACAGATTCAACTATGGCTACACCTTC. The chain couples TRBV29-1 to TRBJ1-2, with D uncertain. This CDR3 is 15 amino acids long. Trimming took off 0 bases at V and 2 bases at J, with 13 bases between the two ends. Germline loops: CDR1 SQVTM, CDR2 ANQGSEA. Variable domain in full (rest from reference TRBV29-1 and TRBJ1-2): SAVISQKPSRDICQRGTSLTIQCQVDSQVTMMFWYRQQPGQSLTLIATANQGSEATYESGFVIDKFPISRPNLTFSTLTVSNMSPEDSSIYLCSVEDNNRFNYGYTFGSGTRLTVV.

V and J are TRBV30 and TRBJ1-3, with a possible D match to TRBD1 (6 bases). Germline V CDR1 and CDR2: GTSNPN, SVGIG (reference sequence). V was clipped by 4 bases and J by 0 bases, with 19 bases between them. The CDR3 contains 17 residues. DNA for the CDR3: TGTGCCTGGACCTTCTCGACAGGCCTTAGCTCTGGAAACACCATATATTTT. Protein product: CAWTFSTGLSSGNTIYF.

The chain uses TRBV6-6 and TRBJ1-5, with D hard to call. The germline V and J ends were trimmed by 10 bases and 0 bases, with 10 bases remaining between them. This CDR3 is 13 amino acids long. Germline V CDR1 and CDR2: MNHNY, SVGAGI (reference sequence). The CDR3 region is CAIATVSNQPQHF. Written as DNA, the CDR3 is TGTGCCATCGCAACAGTTAGCAATCAGCCCCAGCATTTT.

This chain joins TRBV28 and TRBJ1-1; possibly TRBD1 for D (6 bases). Trimming cost V 6 bases and J 5 bases, with 16 bases left between them. The CDR3 is made up of 14 amino acids. CDR1 is MDHEN, CDR2 SYDVKM, per germline. The CDR3 region has the DNA TGTGCCAGCAGAACCCAGGGGAGGGGGACTGAAGCTTTCTTT. Translating it yields CASRTQGRGTEAFF. Drawing the rest from reference TRBV28 and TRBJ1-1, the complete variable domain is DVKVTQSSRYLVKRTGEKVFLECVQDMDHENMFWYRQDPGLGLRLIYFSYDVKMKEKGDIPEGYSVSREKKERFSLILESASTNQTSMYLCASRTQGRGTEAFFGQGTRLTVV.

V is TRBV6-4 and J is TRBJ2-3, with D possibly TRBD1 on 5 matching bases. V lost 4 bases to trimming and J lost 4 bases, with 15 bases between them. CDR1 and CDR2 (germline): MRHNA, SNTAGT. The CDR3 extends over 15 amino acids. The CDR3 protein is CASSGEGDGPDTQYF. CDR3 DNA: TGTGCCAGCAGTGGAGAAGGGGATGGCCCAGATACGCAGTATTTT.

The chain recombines TRBV7-2 with TRBJ2-3; 9 nucleotides agree with TRBD1. V dropped 3 bases and J dropped 2; count of bases not matched to a gene: 12. Germline CDR1 reads SGHTA; CDR2 reads FQGNSA. The CDR3 spans 18 residues. The CDR3 is CASSLTQVGQGYTDTQYF. CDR3 bases: TGTGCCAGCAGCTTGACTCAAGTGGGACAGGGTTACACAGATACGCAGTATTTT.

The chain is built from TRBV9 and TRBJ2-1, with 10 bases identical to TRBD2. Germline CDR1 and CDR2: SGDLS and YYNGEE. CDR3 length: 15 residues. The V and J ends lost 4 bases and 2 bases, in that order; junction bases with no gene match: 3. The CDR3 loop is CASSSSGGPYNEQFF. The CDR3, as DNA: TGTGCCAGCAGCAGTAGCGGGGGGCCCTACAATGAGCAGTTCTTC.

The rearrangement uses TRBV18 and TRBJ1-6; no firm D call. The CDR3 consists of 16 residues. Germline V lookup: CDR1 KGHSH, CDR2 LQKENI. The V end was cut by 0 bases, the J end by 0 bases, with 6 bases between. This CDR3 reads CASSPPGSSYNSPLHF. The CDR3 DNA is TGTGCCAGCTCACCACCGGGGAGCTCCTATAATTCACCCCTCCACTTT.

V gene TRBV9 combines with J gene TRBJ2-2; 8 nucleotides agree with TRBD1. The germline CDR1 and CDR2 sequences are SGDLS and YYNGEE. Trimming at V came to 1 base and at J to 1 base, leaving 3 bases not matched to a gene. The CDR3 totals 16 residues. The CDR3 nucleotides are TGTGCCAGCAGCGTAAGTGGGACAGGGAACACCGGGGAGCTGTTTTTT. Its translation: CASSVSGTGNTGELFF.

This rearrangement joins TRBV12-5 to TRBJ1-3; the D gene is possibly TRBD1 (5 bases). Trimming stripped 8 bases from V and 4 bases from J, with 12 bases between. This CDR3 is 13 amino acids long. Germline values: CDR1 LGHNT, CDR2 FRNRAP. The CDR3 is CASSGLVGNTIYF. The CDR3 DNA is TGTGCTAGTTCAGGGTTAGTAGGAAACACCATATATTTT.

The chain couples TRBV15 to TRBJ1-1; 10 nucleotides line up with TRBD1. This CDR3 region has 14 residues. V lost 5 bases and J lost 7; bases outside the gene matches: 7. Germline V gene lookup returns CDR1 LNHNV and CDR2 YYDKDF (reference sequence). The CDR3 DNA follows: TGTGCCACCAGCCCTCGGACAGGGGGGGGTGAAGCTTTCTTT. This codes for CATSPRTGGGEAFF.

V and J are TRBV6-5 and TRBJ2-7, with 8 bases matching TRBD1. From germline, CDR1 is MNHEY and CDR2 SVGAGI. V was pared by 5 bases and J by 9 bases, with 15 bases of the junction left unmatched. The CDR3 contains 15 residues. CDR3 in amino acids: CASSTRTGLIRGQYF. The DNA of the CDR3 is TGTGCCAGCAGTACCCGGACAGGGTTAATTCGTGGGCAGTACTTC.

The chain carries TRBV7-9 and TRBJ2-5; TRBD1 aligns across 12 bases. Germline V gene sequence: CDR1 SEHNR, CDR2 FQNEAQ (reference sequence). Losses at the gene ends were 5 bases for V and 14 bases for J; bases not matched to a gene: 3. The length of the CDR3 is 11 residues. CDR3 nucleotides: TGTGCCAGCAGCATCGGGACAGGGGGCTACTTC. This encodes CASSIGTGGYF.

The chain recombines TRBV30 with TRBJ1-1; D gene ambiguous. V was pared by 5 bases and J by 2 bases, with 6 bases between. CDR1 is GTSNPN, CDR2 SVGIG, per germline (reference sequence). The length of the CDR3 is 11 residues. The CDR3 bases are TGTGCCTGGCACAGAAACACTGAAGCTTTCTTT. Amino acid sequence: CAWHRNTEAFF.

The chain combines TRBV11-2 with TRBJ1-4; 11 nucleotides match TRBD1. The J segment lost 6 bases and the V segment lost 5 bases, leaving 8 bases of the junction unmatched. Germline lookup yields CDR1 SGHAT and CDR2 FQNNGV. The CDR3 runs 16 residues. The CDR3 loop is CASSLRTGGTYEKLFF. CDR3 coding DNA: TGTGCCAGCAGCCTCAGGACAGGGGGCACCTATGAAAAACTGTTTTTT.

The chain joins TRBV7-2 to TRBJ1-5, with 9 bases that match TRBD1. With V trimmed by 5 bases and J by 6 bases, 8 bases remained unmatched. The CDR3 runs to 15 residues. Germline loops: CDR1 SGHTA, CDR2 FQGNSA. CDR3 in amino acids: CASSRTGAGVQPQHF. Written as DNA, the CDR3 is TGTGCCAGCAGCCGGACAGGGGCGGGGGTTCAGCCCCAGCATTTT. The full variable domain, its missing parts supplied by reference TRBV7-2 and TRBJ1-5, is GAGVSQSPSNKVTEKGKDVELRCDPISGHTALYWYRQSLGQGLEFLIYFQGNSAPDKSGLPSDRFSAERTGGSVSTLTIQRTQQEDSAVYLCASSRTGAGVQPQHFGDGTRLSIL.

The J gene is TRBJ2-7, the V gene TRBV6-1; the match to TRBD1 covers 10 bases. After removal of 6 bases from V and 7 bases from J, the junction contained 12 bases not matched to a gene. The CDR3 runs to 15 residues. The V gene's germline CDR1 is MNHNS and CDR2 SASEGT. The CDR3 nucleotides are TGTGCCAGCAGAGTCACCGGGACAGGGGTAGTGGAGCAGTACTTC. It yields the protein CASRVTGTGVVEQYF.

In this sample, this clone turned up a few times. V usage is TRBV6-5 and J usage is TRBJ1-4; D is perhaps TRBD1 (5 bases). V was clipped by 5 bases and J by 2 bases, with 12 bases between them. Germline assignment: CDR1 MNHEY and CDR2 SVGAGI. The CDR3 is 15 amino acids. The CDR3 DNA is TGTGCCAGCAGTCGCAGGGTTCGGACTAATGAAAAACTGTTTTTT. Protein: CASSRRVRTNEKLFF.

The chain combines TRBV13 with TRBJ2-7, with 9 bases lining up with TRBD1. The germline V gene encodes CDR1 PRHDT and CDR2 FYEKMQ (reference sequence). This CDR3 comprises 15 residues. The trim removed 4 bases at V and 3 bases at J, leaving 7 bases unmatched. For the CDR3, the DNA is TGTGCCAGCAGCTCGGGACAGGGAAATGGCTACGAGCAGTACTTC. This codes for CASSSGQGNGYEQYF. The full variable domain, with the rest looked up from reference TRBV13 and TRBJ2-7, is AAGVIQSPRHLIKEKRETATLKCYPIPRHDTVYWYQQGPGQDPQFLISFYEKMQSDKGSIPDRFSAQQFSDYHSELNMSSLELGDSALYFCASSSGQGNGYEQYFGPGTRLTVT.

J is TRBJ2-1 and V is TRBV7-3; TRBD1 matches 9 bases. The germline V gene has CDR1 SGHTA and CDR2 FQGTGA. V shed 5 bases, J shed 7 bases, and the junction held 9 bases outside the gene matches. The CDR3 is made up of 15 amino acids. The CDR3 region has the DNA TGTGCCAGCAGCCCAGGACAGGGGTGGGGGAATGAGCAGTTCTTC. Translated: CASSPGQGWGNEQFF.

This clone was seen once. The rearrangement links TRBV5-5 to TRBJ1-6; 7 nucleotides agree with TRBD1. Germline CDR1 SGHKS, CDR2 YYEKEE (reference sequence). CDR3 size: 15 residues. After removal of 4 bases from V and 7 bases from J, the junction contained 8 bases not matched to a gene. CDR3 nucleotide sequence: TGTGCCAGCAGCCCCCGCGGGACAGACAATTCACCCCTCCACTTT. Protein product: CASSPRGTDNSPLHF.